These 5 T cell receptor beta chains share one sample of origin, sequenced in a study of technical replicates of blood from a handful of donors. Libraries were prepared by immunoSEQ multiplex PCR; TCRdb keeps only in-frame clonotypes and omits some of them. This table holds nearly 80,000 clones, approximately 93% found once. The sequenced sample was T cells isolated from PBMCs. The receptors stem from a human donor in good health.

The V and J genes are TRBV7-9 and TRBJ1-1; D is undetermined. Trimming took 1 base from V and 5 from J, leaving 8 bases between them. The V gene's germline CDR1 is SEHNR and CDR2 FQNEAQ (reference sequence). The CDR3 is 13 residues long. In DNA form, the CDR3 reads TGTGCCAGCAGCTTAGAATCGGGGACTGAAGCTTTCTTT. This encodes CASSLESGTEAFF. Full variable domain (rest looked up from reference TRBV7-9 and TRBJ1-1): DTGVSQNPRHKITKRGQNVTFRCDPISEHNRLYWYRQTLGQGPEFLTYFQNEAQLEKSRLLSDRFSAERPKGSFSTLEIQRTEQGDSAMYLCASSLESGTEAFFGQGTRLTVV.

The rearrangement links TRBV29-1 to TRBJ1-4, with a tentative D call TRBD1 (5 bases). V was clipped by 7 bases and J by 8 bases, with 8 bases between them. The CDR3 is made up of 10 amino acids. Germline assignment: CDR1 SQVTM and CDR2 ANQGSEA. CDR3 region: CSAAGEKLFF. CDR3 DNA: TGCAGCGCCGCAGGGGAAAAACTGTTTTTT.

The chain recombines TRBV30 with TRBJ2-7; 10 bases are a match to TRBD2. V shed 7 bases and J 6 bases; nucleotides not matched to a gene: 9. This CDR3 comprises 13 residues. Per the germline V gene, CDR1 is GTSNPN and CDR2 is SVGIG (reference sequence). As DNA, the CDR3 is TGTGCCTCTCAAGCGGGAGGGTTGGCCGAGCAGTACTTC. Its translation: CASQAGGLAEQYF.

This clone was observed once. J is TRBJ2-2 and V is TRBV6-5, with TRBD1 as a possible D gene (5 bases). Trimming cost V 0 bases and J 6 bases, with 11 bases left between them. The CDR3 length is 15 residues. Germline CDR1 reads MNHEY; CDR2 reads SVGAGI. The CDR3 region is CASSYSSGIAGELFF. The CDR3 coding sequence is TGTGCCAGCAGTTACTCCTCAGGGATAGCCGGGGAGCTGTTTTTT.

This chain connects TRBV27 to TRBJ2-2, with D uncertain. This CDR3 is built from 13 residues. The V and J ends lost 3 bases and 3 bases respectively, with 5 bases between them. CDR1 and CDR2 (germline): MNHEY, SMNVEV (reference sequence). The CDR3 is CASSFGYTGELFF. CDR3 in DNA: TGTGCCAGCAGTTTCGGGTACACCGGGGAGCTGTTTTTT.